This T cell receptor beta chain is drawn from a study of T cell responses to AZD1222 COVID-19 vaccine. The data were produced by immunoSEQ multiplex PCR, yet TCRdb's version contains in-frame clones alone and is incomplete. The sample holds around 130,000 clones, over 90% seen once. CDR1 and CDR2 (germline): MNHEY, SVGAGI. The V and J ends lost 5 bases and 6 bases, in that order; junction bases with no gene match: 7. The CDR3 consists of 14 residues. This chain connects TRBV6-5 to TRBJ1-3; 7 bases are shared with TRBD1. This sequence was found in an adult in good health. The sequencing used peripheral blood, collected on day 0 of AZD1222 vaccination. The CDR3 region is CASSRDSLLNTIYF. CDR3 in DNA: TGTGCCAGCAGTCGGGACAGCCTCTTAAACACCATATATTTT.